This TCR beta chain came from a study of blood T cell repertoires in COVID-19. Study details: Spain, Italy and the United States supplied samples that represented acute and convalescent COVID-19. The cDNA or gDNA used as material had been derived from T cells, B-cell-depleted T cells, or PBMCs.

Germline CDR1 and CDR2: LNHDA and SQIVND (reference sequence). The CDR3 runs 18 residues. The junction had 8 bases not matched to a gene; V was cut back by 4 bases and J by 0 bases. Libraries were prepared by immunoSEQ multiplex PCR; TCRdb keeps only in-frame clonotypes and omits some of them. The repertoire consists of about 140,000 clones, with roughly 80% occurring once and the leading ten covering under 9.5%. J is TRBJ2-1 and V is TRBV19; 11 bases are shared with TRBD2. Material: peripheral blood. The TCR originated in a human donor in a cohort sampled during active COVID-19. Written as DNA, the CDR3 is TGTGCCAGTAGTAAGGGTAGCGGGGGGGCCCCCTCCTACAATGAGCAGTTCTTC. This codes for CASSKGSGGAPSYNEQFF.